The 27 T cell receptor beta chains given below trace back to one sample, sequenced in a study of OX40 agonist ivuxolimab in advanced cancers. Sequencing used immunoSEQ multiplex PCR; TCRdb keeps in-frame clones, though not all of them. Of more than 50,000 clones listed, about 86% are singletons. The material sequenced was CD4+ or CD8+ T cells sorted from blood, taken in a trial of the OX40 agonist ivuxolimab. The receptor source for this set is an adult with an advanced solid tumor such as melanoma, head and neck, liver or kidney cancer.

CDR3 coding DNA: TGCGCCAGCAGCCAAGGGGCCGGGACAGGGGCCACAGATACGCAGTATTTT. This gives the protein CASSQGAGTGATDTQYF. The chain links TRBV4-3 to TRBJ2-3, with 10 nucleotides matching TRBD1. Germline values: CDR1 LGHNA, CDR2 YSLEER. The CDR3 spans 17 residues. After removal of 1 base from V and 2 bases from J, the junction contained 6 bases not matched to a gene.

This clone occurred once. DNA of the CDR3: TGTGCCAGCAGCTTGGGCCCGACAGGGAAGGAAAAACTGTTTTTT. Its protein product is CASSLGPTGKEKLFF. The chain joins TRBV7-2 to TRBJ1-4; TRBD1 aligns across 7 bases. From germline, CDR1 is SGHTA and CDR2 FQGNSA. The CDR3 has 15 amino acids. The V gene end was trimmed by 3 bases and the J gene end by 8 bases; junction bases not matched to a gene: 9.

V and J are TRBV30 and TRBJ2-2, with 9 bases fitting TRBD2. The trim removed 0 bases at V and 4 bases at J, leaving 6 bases unmatched. This CDR3 spans 16 amino acids. CDR1 and CDR2 (germline): GTSNPN, SVGIG (reference sequence). CDR3 amino acids: CAWSVLSSGTTGELFF. The CDR3 DNA reads TGTGCCTGGAGTGTCCTTTCTAGCGGGACCACCGGGGAGCTGTTTTTT.

The chain employs TRBV28 and TRBJ2-7; D is perhaps TRBD1 (6 bases). The CDR3 totals 14 residues. Germline CDR1 reads MDHEN; CDR2 reads SYDVKM. Trimming stripped 5 bases from V and 2 bases from J, with 13 bases between. Written as DNA, the CDR3 is TGTGCCAGCAGTCCACAAGGGGGACCCTACGAGCAGTACTTC. Amino acid sequence: CASSPQGGPYEQYF.

V and J are TRBV2 and TRBJ2-1, with TRBD2 matching 9 bases. Germline V CDR1 and CDR2: SNHLY, FYNNEI. Trimming cost V 4 bases and J 0 bases; bases outside gene matches: 7. This CDR3 has 17 amino acids. CDR3 residues: CASSVEGLASSYNEQFF. The DNA of the CDR3 is TGTGCCAGCAGTGTTGAGGGACTAGCATCCTCCTACAATGAGCAGTTCTTC.

The chain joins TRBV20-1 to TRBJ2-5; D gene ambiguous. The germline V gene has CDR1 DFQATT and CDR2 SNEGSKA (reference sequence). The CDR3 consists of 11 residues. V lost 7 bases, J lost 1 base, and 7 bases lay in between. CDR3 coding DNA: TGCAGTGTTTCTTTCCAAGAGACCCAGTACTTC. Its protein product is CSVSFQETQYF.

The V call is TRBV2, the J call TRBJ1-2; D is possibly TRBD1 (5 bases). V lost 4 bases to trimming and J lost 4 bases, with 13 bases between them. The CDR3 runs 14 residues. Germline loops: CDR1 SNHLY, CDR2 FYNNEI. The CDR3 reads CASSVPRDPYGYTF. In DNA, the CDR3 is TGTGCCAGCAGTGTCCCCCGGGACCCCTATGGCTACACCTTC.

V gene TRBV11-2 combines with J gene TRBJ1-5, with D possibly being TRBD1 (6 bases). This CDR3 is built from 14 residues. V was clipped by 2 bases and J by 3 bases, with 8 bases between them. Germline V lookup: CDR1 SGHAT, CDR2 FQNNGV. CDR3 protein: CASSLTGNNQPQHF. CDR3 nucleotide sequence: TGTGCCAGCAGCTTAACAGGGAACAATCAGCCCCAGCATTTT. The full variable domain, rest sourced from reference TRBV11-2 and TRBJ1-5, is EAGVAQSPRYKIIEKRQSVAFWCNPISGHATLYWYQQILGQGPKLLIQFQNNGVVDDSQLPKDRFSAERLKGVDSTLKIQPAKLEDSAVYLCASSLTGNNQPQHFGDGTRLSIL.

The chain uses TRBV9 and TRBJ1-1; 7 positions match TRBD1. The V segment lost 4 bases and the J segment 6 bases; nucleotides outside the gene matches: 12. Germline lookup yields CDR1 SGDLS and CDR2 YYNGEE. This CDR3 spans 15 amino acids. CDR3 in DNA: TGTGCCAGCAGCTCGGGACAGAGCTTAAGCTCTGAAGCTTTCTTT. It codes for CASSSGQSLSSEAFF.

A single count supports this clone. V gene TRBV7-2 combines with J gene TRBJ2-3, with a weak D call TRBD2 (7 bases). V lost 0 bases, J lost 1 base, and 14 bases lay in between. Germline-derived CDR1 and CDR2 are SGHTA and FQGNSA. There are 17 residues in the CDR3. The CDR3 sequence is CASSLALLGGRTDTQYF. DNA for the CDR3: TGTGCCAGCAGCTTAGCGCTCCTCGGGGGGCGCACAGATACGCAGTATTTT.

CDR3 sequence (DNA): TGTGCCAGCAGCTCCCCTTGGAATGAGCAGTTCTTC. Translation: CASSSPWNEQFF. The chain is built from TRBV7-2 and TRBJ2-1; D call uncertain. The V gene lost 4 bases and the J gene lost 7 bases, with 8 bases spanning the gap. Germline CDR1 SGHTA, CDR2 FQGNSA. The CDR3 runs to 12 residues.

The chain is built from TRBV5-4 and TRBJ2-5, with TRBD2 matching 13 bases. The CDR3 spans 16 residues. Trimming at V came to 4 bases and at J to 0 bases, leaving 3 bases not matched to a gene. CDR1 SGHNT and CDR2 YYREEE come from the germline V gene (reference sequence). CDR3 coding DNA: TGTGCCAGCAGCCCGACTAGCGGGGGGAACCAAGAGACCCAGTACTTC. It is translated as CASSPTSGGNQETQYF.

This chain joins TRBV9 and TRBJ1-2; tentative D call: TRBD1 (6 bases). CDR1 SGDLS and CDR2 YYNGEE come from the germline V gene. This CDR3 has 15 amino acids. V shed 3 bases and J shed 1 base, with 13 bases lying between them. CDR3 coding DNA: TGTGCCAGCAGCGCCGGACAGATCCGTAACTATGGCTACACCTTC. Encoded protein: CASSAGQIRNYGYTF. Complete variable domain (other parts from reference TRBV9 and TRBJ1-2): DSGVTQTPKHLITATGQRVTLRCSPRSGDLSVYWYQQSLDQGLQFLIQYYNGEERAKGNILERFSAQQFPDLHSELNLSSLELGDSALYFCASSAGQIRNYGYTFGSGTRLTVV.

The chain carries TRBV6-4 and TRBJ2-7; D gene unclear. The CDR3 spans 10 residues. Trimming pared 6 bases from V and 7 bases from J, leaving 7 bases between. CDR1 and CDR2 from the germline V gene are MRHNA and SNTAGT. Here the CDR3 reads CASRTVEQYF. In nucleotides, the CDR3 is TGTGCCAGCAGGACGGTGGAGCAGTACTTC.

Remarks on this clone: Distinct nucleotide sequences in the sample also encode this CDR3. The V gene is TRBV5-4, the J gene TRBJ2-6, with D perhaps matching TRBD1 (5 bases). The germline V and J ends were trimmed by 4 bases and 0 bases, with 8 bases remaining between them. The CDR3 is 15 residues long. Per germline, CDR1 SGHNT and CDR2 YYREEE (reference sequence). The DNA of the CDR3 is TGTGCCAGCAGCCTCAGGGACTCTGGGGCCAACGTCCTGACTTTC. Amino acids: CASSLRDSGANVLTF.

The genes are TRBV7-9 and TRBJ1-6; D is uncertain. Trimming left V 10 bases short and J 10 bases short, with 17 bases between. There are 13 residues in the CDR3. From germline, CDR1 is SEHNR and CDR2 FQNEAQ (reference sequence). CDR3 nucleotide sequence: TGTGCCACCGCCGGCCCGGCGGGATCACCCCTCCACTTT. Protein product: CATAGPAGSPLHF.

This clone was counted once. This chain connects TRBV5-6 to TRBJ2-2; maybe TRBD1 (6 bases). This CDR3 comprises 16 residues. Trimming pared 2 bases from V and 0 bases from J, leaving 11 bases between. Per the germline V gene, CDR1 is SGHDT and CDR2 is YYEEEE. CDR3 loop: CASSLEQGTNTGELFF. The CDR3, as DNA: TGTGCCAGCAGCTTAGAACAGGGAACGAACACCGGGGAGCTGTTTTTT. The variable domain in full, completed from reference TRBV5-6 and TRBJ2-2, reads DAGVTQSPTHLIKTRGQQVTLRCSPKSGHDTVSWYQQALGQGPQFIFQYYEEEERQRGNFPDRFSGHQFPNYSSELNVNALLLGDSALYLCASSLEQGTNTGELFFGEGSRLTVL.

In its sample, this clone was seen a few times. The rearrangement uses TRBV19 and TRBJ2-2; D call uncertain. The CDR3 is 15 amino acids. V lost 10 bases and J lost 7, with 22 bases in between. CDR1 and CDR2 from the germline V gene are LNHDA and SQIVND (reference sequence). The CDR3 reads CATRRSANGNGELFF. CDR3 DNA: TGTGCCACCCGGAGATCAGCGAATGGTAACGGGGAGCTGTTTTTT.

This clone has a handful of counts. V is TRBV28 and J is TRBJ2-1, with 7 bases identical to TRBD2. The CDR3 runs 17 residues. Germline V gene data show CDR1 as MDHEN and CDR2 as SYDVKM. V dropped 3 bases and J dropped 2; count of bases not matched to a gene: 10. The CDR3 nucleotides are TGTGCCAGCAGTTTCCCGCCTGGCGGGAGTCCCTACAATGAGCAGTTCTTC. This gives the protein CASSFPPGGSPYNEQFF.

This clone appeared a few times. The rearrangement links TRBV19 to TRBJ2-5; TRBD2 might be the D (5 bases). In germline, CDR1 is LNHDA, CDR2 SQIVND (reference sequence). CDR3 size: 15 residues. V dropped 5 bases and J dropped 5 bases, with 18 bases sitting between them. The CDR3 loop reads CASSPTRVRRETQYF. CDR3 DNA: TGTGCCAGTAGTCCCACGAGGGTCCGTAGGGAGACCCAGTACTTC.

This chain links TRBV29-1 with TRBJ2-7, with D hard to call. Trimming shortened V by 7 bases and J by 7 bases, and 20 bases separated the two germline ends. Germline V gene lookup returns CDR1 SQVTM and CDR2 ANQGSEA. This CDR3 is built from 13 residues. CDR3 residues: CSAGGSRFAEQYF. In DNA, the CDR3 is TGCAGCGCCGGTGGTAGTAGGTTTGCTGAGCAGTACTTC.

This clone was found a few times. V and J are TRBV21-1 and TRBJ2-3. TRBV21-1 is given as a pseudogene. The CDR3 is 16 residues long. As DNA, the CDR3 is TGTGCCAGCAATAAGAAGGGCCTGAGTCACACAGATACGCAGTATTTT. This translates into CASNKKGLSHTDTQYF.

The rearrangement links TRBV20-1 to TRBJ1-2, with no clear D. The V end lost 7 bases, the J end lost 5 bases, and 11 bases lay between the germline ends. The CDR3 is 11 residues long. Germline values: CDR1 DFQATT, CDR2 SNEGSKA (reference sequence). CDR3 DNA: TGCAGTGGAGAAACTGAATATGGCTACACCTTC. Translation gives CSGETEYGYTF.

The chain joins TRBV7-9 to TRBJ1-1, with TRBD1 identical over 8 bases. CDR1 and CDR2 (germline): SEHNR, FQNEAQ (reference sequence). Trimming cost V 4 bases and J 4 bases; bases outside gene matches: 2. This CDR3 comprises 13 residues. The CDR3 protein is CASSSDRVTEAFF. The CDR3 nucleotides are TGTGCCAGCAGCTCGGACAGGGTCACTGAAGCTTTCTTT.

This clone came up a few times. The chain employs TRBV18 and TRBJ1-1, with 7 bases fitting TRBD1. J lost 1 base, V lost 1 base, and 6 bases had no gene match. CDR1 and CDR2 from the germline V gene are KGHSH and LQKENI. The CDR3 length is 16 residues. CDR3 sequence: CASSPRRGQKNTEAFF. CDR3 DNA sequence: TGTGCCAGCTCACCACGAAGGGGACAGAAGAACACTGAAGCTTTCTTT.

The chain uses TRBV30 and TRBJ2-7; D unclear. Germline V gives CDR1 GTSNPN, CDR2 SVGIG (reference sequence). The CDR3 runs 14 residues. Trimming removed 3 bases from V and 0 bases from J, with 12 bases in between. CDR3 sequence reads: CAWSRMGNSYEQYF. The CDR3 nucleotides read TGTGCCTGGAGCCGGATGGGTAACTCCTACGAGCAGTACTTC.

The rearrangement uses TRBV14 and TRBJ2-7, with 8 nucleotides matching TRBD2. Germline trimming cut 2 bases from V and 2 bases from J; bases unmatched to any gene: 2. Germline V gives CDR1 SGHDN, CDR2 FVKESK. The CDR3 contains 14 residues. The CDR3 loop reads CASSQSGGTYEQYF. The CDR3 DNA follows: TGTGCCAGCAGCCAAAGCGGGGGAACCTACGAGCAGTACTTC.